This T cell receptor beta chain came from a study of blood T cells in healthy people across ages. Turning to the study itself: Template switching retrieved approximately one barcoded beta molecule for each two T cells. Study-level findings and limits: A strong correlation was found between TCR beta diversity and the percentage of naive T cells.

A second PCR of roughly 6 to 12 cycles used a sample-barcoded 5' primer and a J-beta primer mix. Every sample gave at least 3 million paired-end reads containing CDR3. TCRdb ran MiXCR on the 5' RACE reads and lists one entry per CDR3 protein. This sample has 700,000 to 950,000 distinct CDR3 sequences, with roughly 64% found just once. Details on this clonotype: Its antigen is currently unknown.

CDR3 length: 14 residues. CDR1 LGHDT and CDR2 YNNKEL come from the germline V gene (reference sequence). Trimming shortened V by 4 bases and J by 2 bases, and 11 bases separated the two germline ends. For every donor, a draw yielded 9.5 to 10 milliliters of peripheral blood. This TCR was sampled from a man younger than 40 in good health. The V and J genes are TRBV3-1 and TRBJ1-2; D remains unclear. The specimen sequenced was blood. CDR3 in amino acids: CASSPSVINYGYTF. CDR3 sequence (DNA): TGTGCCAGCAGCCCAAGCGTCATAAACTATGGCTACACCTTC. Together with reference TRBV3-1 and TRBJ1-2, the CDR3 gives the full variable domain: DTAVSQTPKYLVTQMGNDKSIKCEQNLGHDTMYWYKQDSKKFLKIMFSYNNKELIINETVPNRFSPKSPDKAHLNLHINSLELGDSAVYFCASSPSVINYGYTFGSGTRLTVV.